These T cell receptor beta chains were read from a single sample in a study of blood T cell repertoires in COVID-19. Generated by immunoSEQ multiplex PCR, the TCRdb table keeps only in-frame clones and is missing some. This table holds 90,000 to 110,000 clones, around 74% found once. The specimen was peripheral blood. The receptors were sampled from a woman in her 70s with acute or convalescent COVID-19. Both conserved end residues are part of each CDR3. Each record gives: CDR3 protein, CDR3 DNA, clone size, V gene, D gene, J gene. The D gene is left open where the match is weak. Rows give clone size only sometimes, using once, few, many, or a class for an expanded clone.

CDR3: CSVETGSTDTQYF; DNA: TGCAGCGTCGAGACAGGGAGCACAGATACGCAGTATTTT; size: NA; V: TRBV29-1; D: TRBD1; J: TRBJ2-3
CDR3: CAWSVVGFGGYTF; DNA: TGTGCCTGGAGTGTAGTCGGGTTTGGTGGCTACACCTTC; size: NA; V: TRBV30; D: NA; J: TRBJ1-2
CDR3: CASSVPLTEAFF; DNA: TGTGCCAGCAGTGTGCCCCTAACTGAAGCTTTCTTT; size: NA; V: TRBV2; D: NA; J: TRBJ1-1
CDR3: CASSVPELAASQETQYF; DNA: TGTGCCAGCAGCGTCCCCGAACTAGCGGCGTCCCAAGAGACCCAGTACTTC; size: NA; V: TRBV7-9; D: TRBD2; J: TRBJ2-5
CDR3: CASSPGASYSYTF; DNA: TGTGCCAGCTCCCCGGGAGCCTCCTATAGCTACACCTTC; size: NA; V: TRBV27; D: NA; J: TRBJ1-2
CDR3: CAVGVGANVLTF; DNA: TGTGCCGTAGGGGTTGGGGCCAACGTCCTGACTTTC; size: once; V: TRBV2; D: NA; J: TRBJ2-6
CDR3: CASSSAGIAETQYF; DNA: TGTGCCAGCAGTTCGGCGGGGATTGCGGAGACCCAGTACTTC; size: NA; V: TRBV28; D: NA; J: TRBJ2-5
CDR3: CASTFGRGVTGELFF; DNA: TGCGCCAGCACCTTCGGGCGGGGGGTTACCGGGGAGCTGTTTTTT; size: NA; V: TRBV5-1; D: TRBD2; J: TRBJ2-2
CDR3: CASSLSERFNQPQHF; DNA: TGTGCCAGCAGTTTATCCGAACGGTTCAATCAGCCCCAGCATTTT; size: many; V: TRBV27; D: NA; J: TRBJ1-5
CDR3: CSASSAGDDGYTF; DNA: TGCAGTGCTAGTTCGGCGGGGGACGATGGCTACACCTTC; size: NA; V: TRBV20-1; D: NA; J: TRBJ1-2